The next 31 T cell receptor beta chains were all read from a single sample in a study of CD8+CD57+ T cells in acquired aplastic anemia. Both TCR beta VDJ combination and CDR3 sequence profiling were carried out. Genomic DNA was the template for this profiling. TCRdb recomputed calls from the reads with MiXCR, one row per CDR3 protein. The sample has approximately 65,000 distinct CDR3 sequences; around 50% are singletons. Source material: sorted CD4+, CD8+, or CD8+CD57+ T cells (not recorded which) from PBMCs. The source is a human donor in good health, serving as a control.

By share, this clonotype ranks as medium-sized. The CDR3 coding sequence is TGTGCCAGTAGTATAAAGCGGTGGGCCGAGCAGTACTTC. This translates into CASSIKRWAEQYF. The chain uses TRBV19 and TRBJ2-7, with D maybe TRBD2 (5 bases). V gave up 2 bases and J gave up 6 bases, with 11 bases separating them. The CDR3 is 13 amino acids. The germline CDR1 and CDR2 sequences are LNHDA and SQIVND (reference sequence). The variable domain in full, with the rest retrieved from reference TRBV19 and TRBJ2-7, is DGGITQSPKYLFRKEGQNVTLSCEQNLNHDAMYWYRQDPGQGLRLIYYSQIVNDFQKGDIAEGYSVSREKKESFPLTVTSAQKNPTAFYLCASSIKRWAEQYFGPGTRLTVT.

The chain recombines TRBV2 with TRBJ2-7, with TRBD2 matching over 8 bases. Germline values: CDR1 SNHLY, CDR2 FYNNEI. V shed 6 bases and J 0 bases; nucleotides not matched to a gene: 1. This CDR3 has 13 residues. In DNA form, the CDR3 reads TGTGCCAGCAGGCTAGCGGGCTCCTACGAGCAGTACTTC. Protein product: CASRLAGSYEQYF.

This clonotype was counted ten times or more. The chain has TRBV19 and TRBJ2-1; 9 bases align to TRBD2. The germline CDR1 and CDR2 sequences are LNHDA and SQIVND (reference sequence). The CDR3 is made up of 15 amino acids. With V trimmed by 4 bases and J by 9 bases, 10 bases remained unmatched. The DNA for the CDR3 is TGTGCCAGTAGTAACCCCAGCGGGAGGATTGGTGAGCAGTTCTTC. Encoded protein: CASSNPSGRIGEQFF. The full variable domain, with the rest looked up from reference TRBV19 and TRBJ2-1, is DGGITQSPKYLFRKEGQNVTLSCEQNLNHDAMYWYRQDPGQGLRLIYYSQIVNDFQKGDIAEGYSVSREKKESFPLTVTSAQKNPTAFYLCASSNPSGRIGEQFFGPGTRLTVL.

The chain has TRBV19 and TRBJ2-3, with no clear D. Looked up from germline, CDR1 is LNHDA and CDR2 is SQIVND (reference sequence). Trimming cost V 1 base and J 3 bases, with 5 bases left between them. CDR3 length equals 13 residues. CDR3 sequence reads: CASSIGQTDTQYF. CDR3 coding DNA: TGTGCCAGTAGTATAGGTCAGACAGATACGCAGTATTTT. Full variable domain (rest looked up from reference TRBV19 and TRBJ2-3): DGGITQSPKYLFRKEGQNVTLSCEQNLNHDAMYWYRQDPGQGLRLIYYSQIVNDFQKGDIAEGYSVSREKKESFPLTVTSAQKNPTAFYLCASSIGQTDTQYFGPGTRLTVL.

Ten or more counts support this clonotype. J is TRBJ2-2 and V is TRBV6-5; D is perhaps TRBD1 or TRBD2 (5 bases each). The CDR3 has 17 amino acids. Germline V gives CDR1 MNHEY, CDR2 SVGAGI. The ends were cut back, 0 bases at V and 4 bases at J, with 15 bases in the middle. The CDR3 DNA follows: TGTGCCAGCAGTTACTCCGGGACGCTTGTAGCCACCGGGGAGCTGTTTTTT. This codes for CASSYSGTLVATGELFF.

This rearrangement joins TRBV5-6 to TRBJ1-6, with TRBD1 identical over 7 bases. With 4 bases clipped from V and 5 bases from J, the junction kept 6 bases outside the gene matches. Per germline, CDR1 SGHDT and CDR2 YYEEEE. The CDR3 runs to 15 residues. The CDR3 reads CASSPRDSDNSPLHF. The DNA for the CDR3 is TGTGCCAGCAGCCCACGGGACAGCGATAATTCACCCCTCCACTTT.

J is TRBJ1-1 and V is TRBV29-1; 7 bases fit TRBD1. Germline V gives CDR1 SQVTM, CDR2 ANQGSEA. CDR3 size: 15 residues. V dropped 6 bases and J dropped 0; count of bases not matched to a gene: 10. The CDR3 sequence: CSVLDPGTVNTEAFF. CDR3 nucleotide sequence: TGCAGCGTCCTCGATCCCGGGACAGTGAACACTGAAGCTTTCTTT.

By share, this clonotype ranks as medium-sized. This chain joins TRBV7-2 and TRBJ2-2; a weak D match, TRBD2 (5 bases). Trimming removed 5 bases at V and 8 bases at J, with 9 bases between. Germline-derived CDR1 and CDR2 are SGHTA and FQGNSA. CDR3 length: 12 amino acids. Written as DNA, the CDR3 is TGTGCCAGCAGCCCGAGGGTGGGGGAGCTGTTTTTT. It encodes CASSPRVGELFF.

The CDR3 here is CASSLGRDTEGQETQYF. DNA of the CDR3: TGTGCCAGCAGCTTAGGGAGGGACACCGAGGGACAAGAGACCCAGTACTTC. The genes are TRBV11-3 and TRBJ2-5; TRBD1 or TRBD2 may be the D gene (6 bases each). There are 17 residues in the CDR3. From germline, CDR1 is SGHNT and CDR2 YENEEA. V gave up 1 base and J gave up 2 bases, with 17 bases separating them.

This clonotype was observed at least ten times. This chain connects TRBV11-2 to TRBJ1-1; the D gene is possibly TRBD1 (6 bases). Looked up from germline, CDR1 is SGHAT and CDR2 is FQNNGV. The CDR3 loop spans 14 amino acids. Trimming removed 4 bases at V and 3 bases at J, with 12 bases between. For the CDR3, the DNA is TGTGCCAGCAGCTCCGGTGGACAGTACACTGAAGCTTTCTTT. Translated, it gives CASSSGGQYTEAFF.

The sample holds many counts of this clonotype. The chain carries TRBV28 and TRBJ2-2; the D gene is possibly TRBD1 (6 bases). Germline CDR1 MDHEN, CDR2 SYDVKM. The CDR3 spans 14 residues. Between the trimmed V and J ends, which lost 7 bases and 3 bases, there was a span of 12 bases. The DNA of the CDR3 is TGTGCCAGCACAAAGGACAGCCACACCGGGGAGCTGTTTTTT. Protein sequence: CASTKDSHTGELFF.

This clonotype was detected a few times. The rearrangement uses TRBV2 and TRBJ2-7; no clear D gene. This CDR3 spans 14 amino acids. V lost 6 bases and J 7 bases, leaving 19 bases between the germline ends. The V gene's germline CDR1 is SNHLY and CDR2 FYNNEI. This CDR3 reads CASRSGPNLVEQYF. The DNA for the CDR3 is TGTGCCAGCAGATCCGGGCCTAACCTAGTGGAGCAGTACTTC.

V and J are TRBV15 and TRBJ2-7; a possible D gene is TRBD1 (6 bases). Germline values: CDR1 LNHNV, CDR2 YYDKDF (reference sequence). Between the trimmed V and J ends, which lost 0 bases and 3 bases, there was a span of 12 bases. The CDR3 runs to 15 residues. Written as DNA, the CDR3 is TGTGCCACCAGCAGAGAACAGGGCGGAGGCTACGAGCAGTACTTC. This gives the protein CATSREQGGGYEQYF.

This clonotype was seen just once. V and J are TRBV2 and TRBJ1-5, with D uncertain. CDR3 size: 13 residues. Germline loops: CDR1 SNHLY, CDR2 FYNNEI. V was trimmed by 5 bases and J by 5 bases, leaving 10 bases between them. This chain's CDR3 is CASSPREDQPQHF. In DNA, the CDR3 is TGTGCCAGCAGTCCACGGGAGGATCAGCCCCAGCATTTT.

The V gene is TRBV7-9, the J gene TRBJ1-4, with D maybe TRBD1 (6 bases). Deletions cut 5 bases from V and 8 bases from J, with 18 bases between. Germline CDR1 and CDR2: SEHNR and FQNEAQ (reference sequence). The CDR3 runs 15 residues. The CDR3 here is CASSQGAGVSEKLFF. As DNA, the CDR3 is TGTGCCAGCAGCCAAGGGGCAGGGGTGAGCGAAAAACTGTTTTTT.

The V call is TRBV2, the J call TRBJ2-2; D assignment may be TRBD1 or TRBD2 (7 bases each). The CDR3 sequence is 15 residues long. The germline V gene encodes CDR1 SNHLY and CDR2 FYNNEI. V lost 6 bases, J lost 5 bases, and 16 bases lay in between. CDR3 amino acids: CASRGTAGRTGELFF. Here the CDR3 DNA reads TGTGCCAGCAGGGGGACAGCGGGAAGGACCGGGGAGCTGTTTTTT.

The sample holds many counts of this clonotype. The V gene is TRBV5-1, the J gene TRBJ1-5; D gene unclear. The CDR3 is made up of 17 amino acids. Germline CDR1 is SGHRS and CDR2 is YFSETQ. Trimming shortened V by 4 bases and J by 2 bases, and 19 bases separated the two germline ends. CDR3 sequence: CASSPTAWQSGNQPQHF. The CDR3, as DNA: TGCGCCAGCAGCCCGACTGCTTGGCAGTCCGGCAATCAGCCCCAGCATTTT. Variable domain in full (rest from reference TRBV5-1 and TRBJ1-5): KAGVTQTPRYLIKTRGQQVTLSCSPISGHRSVSWYQQTPGQGLQFLFEYFSETQRNKGNFPGRFSGRQFSNSRSEMNVSTLELGDSALYLCASSPTAWQSGNQPQHFGDGTRLSIL.

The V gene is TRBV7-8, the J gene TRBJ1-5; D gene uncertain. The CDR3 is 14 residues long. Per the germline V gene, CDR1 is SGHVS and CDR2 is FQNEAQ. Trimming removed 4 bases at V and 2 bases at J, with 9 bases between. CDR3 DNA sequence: TGTGCCAGCAGCTCCCTCCACGGCAATCAGCCCCAGCATTTT. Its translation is CASSSLHGNQPQHF. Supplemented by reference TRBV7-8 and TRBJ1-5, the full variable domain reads GAGVSQSPRYKVAKRGQDVALRCDPISGHVSLFWYQQALGQGPEFLTYFQNEAQLDKSGLPSDRFFAERPEGSVSTLKIQRTQQEDSAVYLCASSSLHGNQPQHFGDGTRLSIL.

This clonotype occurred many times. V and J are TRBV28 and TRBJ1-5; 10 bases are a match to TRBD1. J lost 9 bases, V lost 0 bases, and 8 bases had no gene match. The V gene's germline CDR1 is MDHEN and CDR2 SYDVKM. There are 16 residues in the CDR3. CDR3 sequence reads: CASSLWGQGIPRPQHF. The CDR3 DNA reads TGTGCCAGCAGTTTATGGGGACAGGGGATCCCTCGGCCCCAGCATTTT.

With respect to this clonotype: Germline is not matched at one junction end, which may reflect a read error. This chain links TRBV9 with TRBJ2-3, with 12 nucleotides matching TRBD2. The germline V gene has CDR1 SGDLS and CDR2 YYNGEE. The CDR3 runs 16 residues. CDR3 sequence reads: CASSGTSGAYTDMQYF. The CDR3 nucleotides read TGTGCCAGCAGCGGGACTAGCGGGGCCTACACAGATATGCAGTATTTT. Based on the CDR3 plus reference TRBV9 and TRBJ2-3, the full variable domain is DSGVTQTPKHLITATGQRVTLRCSPRSGDLSVYWYQQSLDQGLQFLIQYYNGEERAKGNILERFSAQQFPDLHSELNLSSLELGDSALYFCASSGTSGAYTDMQYFGPGTRLTVL.

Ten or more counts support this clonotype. CDR3 DNA: TGCGCCAGCAGCTTGGGGACAGCACCTAGCACAGATACGCAGTATTTT. Translated: CASSLGTAPSTDTQYF. The gene calls are TRBV5-1 and TRBJ2-3; D may be TRBD1 (6 bases). Trimming removed 0 bases from V and 0 bases from J, with 11 bases in between. Germline V gives CDR1 SGHRS, CDR2 YFSETQ. CDR3 length: 16 residues.

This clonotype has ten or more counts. CDR3 in amino acids: CASSLGGGFSYNEQFF. The CDR3 DNA sequence: TGTGCCAGCAGCTTGGGTGGGGGGTTCTCCTACAATGAGCAGTTCTTC. The V gene is TRBV5-6, the J gene TRBJ2-1; maybe TRBD2 (6 bases). Trimming stripped 0 bases from V and 0 bases from J, with 10 bases between. CDR3 length equals 16 residues. Germline V gives CDR1 SGHDT, CDR2 YYEEEE. The full variable domain, in which reference TRBV5-6 and TRBJ2-1 provide the parts outside the CDR3, is DAGVTQSPTHLIKTRGQQVTLRCSPKSGHDTVSWYQQALGQGPQFIFQYYEEEERQRGNFPDRFSGHQFPNYSSELNVNALLLGDSALYLCASSLGGGFSYNEQFFGPGTRLTVL.

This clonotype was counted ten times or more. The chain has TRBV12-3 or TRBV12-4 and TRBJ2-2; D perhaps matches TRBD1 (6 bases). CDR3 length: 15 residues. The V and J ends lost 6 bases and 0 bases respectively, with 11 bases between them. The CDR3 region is CASSPGQTNTGELFF. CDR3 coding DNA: TGTGCCAGCAGCCCTGGACAGACGAACACCGGGGAGCTGTTTTTT.

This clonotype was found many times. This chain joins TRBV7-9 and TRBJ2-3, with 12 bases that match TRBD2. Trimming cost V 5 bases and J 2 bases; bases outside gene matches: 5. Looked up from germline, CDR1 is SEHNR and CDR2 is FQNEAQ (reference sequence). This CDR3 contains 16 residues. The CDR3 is CASSKLAGGVTDTQYF. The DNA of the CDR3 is TGTGCCAGCAGCAAACTAGCGGGAGGCGTCACAGATACGCAGTATTTT.

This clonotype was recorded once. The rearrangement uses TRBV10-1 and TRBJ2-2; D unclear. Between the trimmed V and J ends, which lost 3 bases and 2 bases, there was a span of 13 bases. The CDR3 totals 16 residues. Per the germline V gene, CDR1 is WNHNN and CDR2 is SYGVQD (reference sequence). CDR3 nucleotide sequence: TGCGCCAGCAGTGAATCTGGCTCTGGAAACACCGGGGAGCTGTTTTTT. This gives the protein CASSESGSGNTGELFF.

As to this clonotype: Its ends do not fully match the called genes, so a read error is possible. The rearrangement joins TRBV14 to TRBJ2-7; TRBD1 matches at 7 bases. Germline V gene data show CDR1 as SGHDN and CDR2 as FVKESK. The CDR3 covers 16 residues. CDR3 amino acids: CASSQEFTGASHEQYF. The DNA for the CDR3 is TGTGCCAGCAGCCAAGAATTCACAGGGGCCTCCCACGAGCAGTACTTC.

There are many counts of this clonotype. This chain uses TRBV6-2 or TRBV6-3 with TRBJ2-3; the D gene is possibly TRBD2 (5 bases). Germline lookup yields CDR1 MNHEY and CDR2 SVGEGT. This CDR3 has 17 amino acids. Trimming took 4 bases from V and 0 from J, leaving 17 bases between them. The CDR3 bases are TGTGCCAGCAGTTCCCATCAGACTACCTCTAGCACAGATACGCAGTATTTT. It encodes CASSSHQTTSSTDTQYF.

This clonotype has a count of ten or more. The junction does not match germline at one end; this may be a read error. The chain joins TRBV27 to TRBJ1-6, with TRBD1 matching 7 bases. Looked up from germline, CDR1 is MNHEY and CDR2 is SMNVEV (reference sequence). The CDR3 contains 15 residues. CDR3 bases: TGTGCCAGCACTTTACAGGGGCGTCTTAATTCACCCCTCCACTTT. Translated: CASTLQGRLNSPLHF.

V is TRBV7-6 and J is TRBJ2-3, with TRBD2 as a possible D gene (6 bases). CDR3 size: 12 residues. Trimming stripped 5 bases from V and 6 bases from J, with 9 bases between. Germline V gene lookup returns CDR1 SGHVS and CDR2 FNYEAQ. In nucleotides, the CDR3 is TGTGCCAGCAGCCACCGGGGGGATACGCAGTATTTT. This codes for CASSHRGDTQYF.

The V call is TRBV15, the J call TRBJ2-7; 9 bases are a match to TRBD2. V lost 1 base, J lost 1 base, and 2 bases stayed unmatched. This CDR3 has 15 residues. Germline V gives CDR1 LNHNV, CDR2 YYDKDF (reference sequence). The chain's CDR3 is CATSRGAGGSYEQYF. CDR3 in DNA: TGTGCCACCAGCAGAGGAGCGGGGGGTTCCTACGAGCAGTACTTC.

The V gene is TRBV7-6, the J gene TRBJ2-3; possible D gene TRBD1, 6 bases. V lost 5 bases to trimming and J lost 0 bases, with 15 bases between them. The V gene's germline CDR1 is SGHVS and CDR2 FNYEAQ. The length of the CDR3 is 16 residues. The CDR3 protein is CASSPGQTLSTDTQYF. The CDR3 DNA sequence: TGTGCCAGCAGCCCCGGACAGACCCTTAGCACAGATACGCAGTATTTT. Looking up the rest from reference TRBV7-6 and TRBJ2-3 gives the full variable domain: GAGVSQSPRYKVTKRGQDVALRCDPISGHVSLYWYRQALGQGPEFLTYFNYEAQQDKSGLPNDRFSAERPEGSISTLTIQRTEQRDSAMYRCASSPGQTLSTDTQYFGPGTRLTVL.